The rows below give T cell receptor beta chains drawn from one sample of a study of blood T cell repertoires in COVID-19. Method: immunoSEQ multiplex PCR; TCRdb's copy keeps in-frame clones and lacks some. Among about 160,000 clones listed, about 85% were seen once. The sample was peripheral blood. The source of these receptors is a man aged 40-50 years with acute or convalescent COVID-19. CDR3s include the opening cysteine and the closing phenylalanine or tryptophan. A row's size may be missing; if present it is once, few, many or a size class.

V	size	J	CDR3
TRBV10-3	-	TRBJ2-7	CAISEGSGNYEQYF
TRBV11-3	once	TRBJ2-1	CASSAGLAGGSGEQFF
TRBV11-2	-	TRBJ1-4	CASSASRQANEKLFF
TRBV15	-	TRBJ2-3	CATSRSDRSTDTQYF
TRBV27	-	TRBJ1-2	CASSPTEQHYGYTF
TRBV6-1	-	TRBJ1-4	CASSERLGTPTNEKLFF
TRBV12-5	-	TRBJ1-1	CASGNDKPNTEAFF
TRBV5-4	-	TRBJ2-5	CASSWTGQETQYF
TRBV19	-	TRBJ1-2	CASSMGQVVYGYTF
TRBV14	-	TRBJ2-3	CASSRSGTSRYTDTQYF
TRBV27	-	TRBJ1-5	CASTMPQGARCQPQHF
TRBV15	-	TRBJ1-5	CATSAKPGQLNQPQHF
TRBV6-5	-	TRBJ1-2	CASKGQAYGYTF
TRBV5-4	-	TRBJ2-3	CASSERGVTDTQYF
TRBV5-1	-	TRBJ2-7	CASSFDRGSYEQYF
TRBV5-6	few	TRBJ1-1	CASSLDGKNTQNTEAFF
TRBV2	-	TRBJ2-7	CASRIGQGQPGGEQYF
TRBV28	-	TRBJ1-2	CASTTSRQGYGYTF
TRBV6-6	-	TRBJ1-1	CASSLDSLGTEAFF
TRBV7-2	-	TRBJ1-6	CASSPSGTLNSPLHF
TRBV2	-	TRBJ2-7	CASRREVGWYEQYF
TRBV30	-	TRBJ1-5	CAWTPGASNQPQHF
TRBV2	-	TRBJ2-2	CASSRDRGGTGELFF
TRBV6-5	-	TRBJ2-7	CASSYQGSYEQYF
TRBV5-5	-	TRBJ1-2	CASSLEAGARYGYTF
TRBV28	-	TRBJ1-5	CASSQGGDNQPQHF
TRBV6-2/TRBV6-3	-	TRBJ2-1	CASSFSGSSSYNEQFF